This T cell receptor beta chain was documented in a study of neoadjuvant anti-PD-1 for oral cavity cancer. Study in general: Patients without progression received a fourth nivolumab dose around day 43, then surgical resection on days 50-56.

To note about this clone: The antigen is not known.

The V gene lost 2 bases and the J gene lost 7 bases, with 15 bases spanning the gap. The CDR3 consists of 14 residues. The V gene's germline CDR1 is SGHRS and CDR2 YFSETQ. Study-wide findings and caveats: After neoadjuvant nivolumab, PBMC T cell clonality was significantly higher in non-responders than responders.

PBMC libraries mostly used around 500 ng of input genomic DNA, with six replicates per sample. Using immunoSEQ multiplex PCR, the repertoire was profiled, and TCRdb retains in-frame clones only, with some absent. The sample has 70,000 to 95,000 clones, approximately 80% seen once. Cohort: HPV-negative, locally advanced oral cavity squamous cell carcinoma patients. The V call is TRBV5-1, the J call TRBJ1-1; a weak D match, TRBD1 (5 bases). This sequence originates from a person aged 40 to 85 with oral cavity squamous cell carcinoma. The specimen comprised PBMCs, sampled before nivolumab (anti-PD-1) treatment. The CDR3 loop reads CASSFGTAGGEAFF. The CDR3, as DNA: TGCGCCAGCAGCTTCGGGACGGCCGGAGGTGAAGCTTTCTTT.